The text below deals with one TCR beta chain. No antigen is known for it. The data are from a study of identical twins. Whole-study results and caveats: Conclusions leaned on cross-sectional statistical analysis and did not track the same donors over time.

In TCRdb, the 5' RACE reads were re-called with MiXCR into one record per CDR3 protein. The table includes about 530,000 distinct CDR3 sequences, around 22% detected once. Trimming pared 7 bases from V and 1 base from J, leaving 14 bases between. The germline gives CDR1 MDHEN, CDR2 SYDVKM. This CDR3 is 15 amino acids long. These same records also appear under a second study, on yellow fever vaccine responses in identical twins.

The rearrangement uses TRBV28 and TRBJ2-1, with D maybe TRBD2 (5 bases). The material sequenced was CD4+ T cells sorted from blood. This receptor was obtained from a woman aged 18-29 years in good health. The CDR3 protein is CASTGVVVSYNEQFF. The CDR3 nucleotides are TGTGCCAGCACCGGGGTAGTAGTATCCTACAATGAGCAGTTCTTC.